This TCR beta chain came from a study of OX40 agonist ivuxolimab in advanced cancers. Study information: Prior anti-PD-1, anti-PD-L1 or anti-CTLA-4 therapy was allowed; around 40% had some. General study points: Clonal expansion was among the lowest in partial responders at 0.1-3.0 mg/kg, especially CD8+. Certain nonresponders likewise exhibited a low normalized T-cell clonal expansion.

On this clone itself: Its antigen remains unknown.

J was trimmed by 0 bases and V by 1 base; bases with no gene match: 10. Germline V gives CDR1 GTSNPN, CDR2 SVGIG (reference sequence). The CDR3 is 18 amino acids. TCRdb's table, derived via immunoSEQ multiplex PCR, lists solely in-frame clones and lacks some. This table holds 95,000 or so clones, roughly 84% found once. Sequences were derived from CD4+ or CD8+ T cells sorted from blood, sampled in a trial of the OX40 agonist ivuxolimab. This clonotype was obtained from an adult with an advanced solid tumor such as melanoma, head and neck, liver or kidney cancer. The rearrangement joins TRBV30 to TRBJ2-1, with TRBD2 matching 9 bases. CDR3 in DNA: TGTGCCTGGAGTGCAGAAAAGCGGGAGGTACACTCCTACAATGAGCAGTTCTTC. Translation gives CAWSAEKREVHSYNEQFF.